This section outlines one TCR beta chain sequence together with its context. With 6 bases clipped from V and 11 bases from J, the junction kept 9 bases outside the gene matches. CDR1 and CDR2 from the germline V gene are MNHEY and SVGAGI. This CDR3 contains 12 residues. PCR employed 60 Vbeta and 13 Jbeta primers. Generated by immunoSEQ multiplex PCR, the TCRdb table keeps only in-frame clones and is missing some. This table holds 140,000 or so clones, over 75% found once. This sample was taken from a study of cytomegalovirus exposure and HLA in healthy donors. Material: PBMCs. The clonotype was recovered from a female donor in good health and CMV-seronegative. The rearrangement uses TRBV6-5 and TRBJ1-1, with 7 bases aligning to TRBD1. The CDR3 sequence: CASSRDSHPAFF. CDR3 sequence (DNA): TGTGCCAGCAGCAGGGACAGTCATCCGGCTTTCTTT.